The 28 T cell receptor beta chains in this list originate from one sample, sequenced in a study of blood T cell repertoires in COVID-19. Sequencing used immunoSEQ multiplex PCR; TCRdb keeps in-frame clones, though not all of them. The table lists approximately 60,000 clones, roughly 82% of them singletons. Sequencing used peripheral blood. The origin of the receptors is a woman older than 75 with acute or convalescent COVID-19.

This sequence joins TRBV2 and TRBJ2-3, with 10 nucleotides matching TRBD2. The germline gives CDR1 SNHLY, CDR2 FYNNEI. The J segment lost 2 bases and the V segment lost 6 bases, leaving 8 bases of the junction unmatched. This CDR3 is built from 16 residues. CDR3: CASRLAGGPFTDTQYF. CDR3 DNA: TGTGCCAGCAGATTAGCGGGAGGACCCTTCACAGATACGCAGTATTTT.

The chain recombines TRBV6-5 with TRBJ1-6; D call uncertain. V was pared by 2 bases and J by 2 bases, with 7 bases between. CDR1 and CDR2 from the germline V gene are MNHEY and SVGAGI. This CDR3 spans 15 amino acids. This CDR3 is CASSYEGTYNSPLHF. The CDR3, as DNA: TGTGCCAGCAGTTACGAGGGAACCTATAATTCACCCCTCCACTTT.

This clone appeared a few times. This chain joins TRBV5-1 and TRBJ2-1, with TRBD2 matching 15 bases. There are 18 residues in the CDR3. The germline CDR1 and CDR2 sequences are SGHRS and YFSETQ. The trim removed 0 bases at V and 10 bases at J, leaving 11 bases unmatched. The CDR3 region is CASSLEGLAGGTSGEQFF. The CDR3 DNA follows: TGCGCCAGCAGCTTGGAGGGACTAGCGGGGGGCACCTCGGGAGAGCAGTTCTTC.

This chain connects TRBV19 to TRBJ1-4; D remains ambiguous. V gave up 2 bases and J gave up 6 bases, with 16 bases separating them. CDR3 length: 16 amino acids. The germline V gene has CDR1 LNHDA and CDR2 SQIVND (reference sequence). The CDR3 here is CASSILALSRDEKLFF. CDR3 DNA sequence: TGTGCCAGTAGTATACTGGCTTTATCACGGGATGAAAAACTGTTTTTT.

The chain is built from TRBV5-6 and TRBJ2-7; 9 bases fit TRBD1. V was clipped by 4 bases and J by 5 bases; unmatched bases: 7. The germline V gene has CDR1 SGHDT and CDR2 YYEEEE. The CDR3 is 14 amino acids. This CDR3 reads CASSDTGGDDEQYF. The CDR3 bases are TGTGCCAGCAGCGACACAGGGGGCGACGACGAGCAGTACTTC.

The V call is TRBV18, the J call TRBJ1-3, with 7 nucleotides matching TRBD1. This CDR3 spans 14 amino acids. V dropped 2 bases and J dropped 11; count of bases not matched to a gene: 9. Germline V gene sequence: CDR1 KGHSH, CDR2 LQKENI. CDR3 sequence (DNA): TGTGCCAGCTCACCAGGCTCTACAGGGGTGGCCATATATTTT. Its translation is CASSPGSTGVAIYF.

The chain links TRBV10-3 to TRBJ2-1; D may be TRBD2 (6 bases). V lost 0 bases to trimming and J lost 10 bases, with 10 bases between them. Germline V gene lookup returns CDR1 ENHRY and CDR2 SYGVKD. The CDR3 sequence is 13 residues long. As DNA, the CDR3 is TGTGCCATCAGTGAGTCGAACGGGAGAGAGCAGTTCTTC. It yields the protein CAISESNGREQFF.

This clone was seen just once. The rearrangement uses TRBV2 and TRBJ1-5, with D hard to call. The CDR3 consists of 15 residues. V was shortened by 3 bases and J by 0 bases, with 9 bases between the two germline ends. The germline gives CDR1 SNHLY, CDR2 FYNNEI. The chain's CDR3 is CASSDNKNSNQPQHF. CDR3 in DNA: TGTGCCAGCAGTGATAACAAGAATAGCAATCAGCCCCAGCATTTT.

The rearrangement uses TRBV7-8 and TRBJ1-2; D ambiguous. CDR1 and CDR2 from the germline V gene are SGHVS and FQNEAQ. Trimming stripped 8 bases from V and 4 bases from J, with 11 bases between. This CDR3 comprises 12 residues. The CDR3 sequence is CASVSGTYGYTF. The CDR3 bases are TGTGCCAGCGTATCGGGTACCTATGGCTACACCTTC.

J is TRBJ1-6 and V is TRBV28, with TRBD1 matching 12 bases. CDR3 length: 14 amino acids. With V trimmed by 5 bases and J by 10 bases, 3 bases remained unmatched. Germline V CDR1 and CDR2: MDHEN, SYDVKM. The CDR3: CASSRDRGQSPLHF. The CDR3 DNA sequence: TGTGCCAGCAGTCGGGACAGGGGGCAATCACCCCTCCACTTT.

The rearrangement links TRBV2 to TRBJ1-5; TRBD1 aligns across 9 bases. The CDR3 spans 17 residues. Trimming removed 6 bases from V and 9 bases from J; junction bases left unmatched: 18. The germline CDR1 and CDR2 sequences are SNHLY and FYNNEI. This CDR3 reads CASRISRDRVPLLPQHF. The CDR3 nucleotides are TGTGCCAGCAGGATCTCCCGGGACAGGGTACCACTTCTGCCCCAGCATTTT.

This clone was detected a few times. The chain links TRBV5-5 to TRBJ2-7; 12 bases are shared with TRBD1. Germline V gives CDR1 SGHKS, CDR2 YYEKEE (reference sequence). V was pared by 4 bases and J by 1 base, with 9 bases of the junction left unmatched. The CDR3 sequence is 17 residues long. CDR3 nucleotides: TGTGCCAGCAGCCCGGGACAGGGGGCCGCCCGATCCTACGAGCAGTACTTC. It is translated as CASSPGQGAARSYEQYF.

V and J are TRBV5-1 and TRBJ2-5, with a tentative D call TRBD2 (6 bases). The V end lost 5 bases, the J end lost 2 bases, and 19 bases lay between the germline ends. The CDR3 loop spans 16 amino acids. Germline CDR1 reads SGHRS; CDR2 reads YFSETQ. CDR3: CASRGGLAEPQETQYF. The CDR3 coding sequence is TGCGCCAGCAGGGGGGGATTAGCGGAGCCACAAGAGACCCAGTACTTC.

This clone has just one count. The genes are TRBV30 and TRBJ1-2; maybe TRBD1 (6 bases). The CDR3 is made up of 15 amino acids. Germline CDR1 GTSNPN, CDR2 SVGIG (reference sequence). Trimming cost V 0 bases and J 0 bases, with 11 bases left between them. The CDR3 nucleotides read TGTGCCTGGAGTGTCGGCCAGGGGCCTAACTATGGCTACACCTTC. It translates to CAWSVGQGPNYGYTF.

This chain links TRBV28 with TRBJ2-6, with no clear D. Germline V CDR1 and CDR2: MDHEN, SYDVKM. The CDR3 sequence is 15 residues long. V lost 7 bases, J lost 0 bases, and 10 bases lay in between. The CDR3 bases are TGTGCCAGCAATATCGCGGACTCTGGGGCCAACGTCCTGACTTTC. This translates into CASNIADSGANVLTF.

This clone was seen once. The J gene is TRBJ2-7, the V gene TRBV6-5, with 9 bases that match TRBD2. Germline V gene data show CDR1 as MNHEY and CDR2 as SVGAGI. The CDR3 is made up of 13 amino acids. The V segment lost 10 bases and the J segment 5 bases; nucleotides outside the gene matches: 9. The CDR3 is CATRGGRADEQYF. The DNA of the CDR3 is TGTGCCACCAGGGGCGGGAGGGCTGACGAGCAGTACTTC.

CDR3 nucleotides: TGTGCCAGCACTACAGGACCCTTAAACACCATATATTTT. This codes for CASTTGPLNTIYF. V is TRBV28 and J is TRBJ1-3, with D tentatively TRBD1 (5 bases). Germline V gene sequence: CDR1 MDHEN, CDR2 SYDVKM. The CDR3 totals 13 residues. The V and J ends lost 7 bases and 6 bases respectively, with 13 bases between them.

This clone has only one observation. This chain connects TRBV11-2 to TRBJ2-1, with TRBD2 matching 10 bases. The CDR3 sequence is 15 residues long. V was clipped by 1 base and J by 4 bases; unmatched bases: 1. CDR1 is SGHAT, CDR2 FQNNGV, per germline. The CDR3 here is CASSLVLAGYNEQFF. The CDR3 nucleotides are TGTGCCAGCAGCTTAGTACTAGCGGGGTACAATGAGCAGTTCTTC.

The CDR3 DNA sequence: TGTGCCAGCAGCTTGGGACTTCTACGAGAGCAGTACTTC. Its protein product is CASSLGLLREQYF. The rearrangement joins TRBV11-1 to TRBJ2-7; D possibly corresponds to TRBD2 (6 bases). V dropped 3 bases and J dropped 7 bases, with 13 bases sitting between them. Per germline, CDR1 SGHAT and CDR2 FQDESV (reference sequence). The CDR3 is made up of 13 amino acids.

V and J are TRBV5-6 and TRBJ2-3, with TRBD2 matching over 13 bases. Losses at the gene ends were 4 bases for V and 0 bases for J; bases not matched to a gene: 8. The CDR3 is made up of 18 amino acids. Per the germline V gene, CDR1 is SGHDT and CDR2 is YYEEEE. CDR3 amino acids: CASSVSPLAGGSTDTQYF. CDR3 nucleotide sequence: TGTGCCAGCAGCGTCTCGCCACTAGCGGGGGGGAGCACAGATACGCAGTATTTT.

The J gene is TRBJ1-2, the V gene TRBV24-1; 7 bases are shared with TRBD1. The CDR3 covers 14 residues. With 3 bases clipped from V and 4 bases from J, the junction kept 4 bases outside the gene matches. Germline V CDR1 and CDR2: KGHDR, SFDVKD. The DNA of the CDR3 is TGTGCCACCAGTGATAAAACAGGGGCCTATGGCTACACCTTC. Translating it yields CATSDKTGAYGYTF.

The V gene is TRBV7-9, the J gene TRBJ1-5; D not certain. The CDR3 length is 14 residues. Trimming left V 1 base short and J 0 bases short, with 4 bases between. CDR1 SEHNR and CDR2 FQNEAQ come from the germline V gene (reference sequence). CDR3 residues: CASSLGYSNQPQHF. CDR3 bases: TGTGCCAGCAGCTTAGGCTATAGCAATCAGCCCCAGCATTTT. The whole variable domain, filled in from reference TRBV7-9 and TRBJ1-5, reads DTGVSQNPRHKITKRGQNVTFRCDPISEHNRLYWYRQTLGQGPEFLTYFQNEAQLEKSRLLSDRFSAERPKGSFSTLEIQRTEQGDSAMYLCASSLGYSNQPQHFGDGTRLSIL.

This chain uses TRBV19 with TRBJ1-1; D ambiguous. Germline CDR1 and CDR2: LNHDA and SQIVND (reference sequence). The CDR3 sequence is 13 residues long. The DNA of the CDR3 is TGTGCGTCGATGTGGACTGCGGCACCGGAAGCTTTCTTT. It yields the protein CASMWTAAPEAFF.

This rearrangement joins TRBV29-1 to TRBJ1-4, with TRBD1 matching 10 bases. Germline V CDR1 and CDR2: SQVTM, ANQGSEA. This CDR3 has 15 residues. V lost 5 bases and J lost 3; bases outside the gene matches: 6. CDR3 DNA: TGCAGCGTTACCGGGACAGGGGTATCTAATGAAAAACTGTTTTTT. Residues: CSVTGTGVSNEKLFF.

This clone occurred many times. V is TRBV5-1 and J is TRBJ2-2, with D perhaps TRBD2 (7 bases). This CDR3 has 16 amino acids. CDR1 and CDR2 (germline): SGHRS, YFSETQ. V lost 4 bases and J 4 bases, leaving 17 bases between the germline ends. DNA of the CDR3: TGCGCCAGCAGCCCCCGGGGGGCAGTAAGCACCGGGGAGCTGTTTTTT. Translated, it gives CASSPRGAVSTGELFF.

The chain has TRBV29-1 and TRBJ2-1; TRBD2 is a possible D gene (5 bases). The CDR3 extends over 14 amino acids. V was shortened by 3 bases and J by 10 bases, with 19 bases between the two germline ends. The germline V gene encodes CDR1 SQVTM and CDR2 ANQGSEA. Written as DNA, the CDR3 is TGCAGCGTTGACGAGGAGGCCTCCGGGAACGAGCAGTTCTTC. Its translation: CSVDEEASGNEQFF.

The V gene is TRBV5-5, the J gene TRBJ2-7; TRBD2 matches 10 bases. The CDR3 totals 14 residues. Germline lookup yields CDR1 SGHKS and CDR2 YYEKEE (reference sequence). J was trimmed by 11 bases and V by 4 bases; bases with no gene match: 12. The CDR3 protein is CASSKPGLAQLEYF. As DNA, the CDR3 is TGTGCCAGCAGCAAACCGGGACTAGCGCAACTGGAGTACTTC.

This clone was seen once. The genes are TRBV7-3 and TRBJ2-7; TRBD2 aligns across 10 bases. Germline values: CDR1 SGHTA, CDR2 FQGTGA. V dropped 5 bases and J dropped 0; count of bases not matched to a gene: 4. CDR3 length equals 15 residues. CDR3 region: CASSPTSGTSYEQYF. The CDR3 DNA reads as TGTGCCAGCAGCCCTACTAGCGGGACCTCCTACGAGCAGTACTTC.